This T cell receptor (beta chain) was sequenced during a study of T cells in localized non-small cell lung cancer. Between the trimmed V and J ends, which lost 3 bases and 0 bases, there was a span of 9 bases. This CDR3 is 15 amino acids long. CDR1 is MNHEY, CDR2 SMNVEV, per germline (reference sequence). Profiling relied on immunoSEQ multiplex PCR, and the TCRdb table lists in-frame clones only, not all of them. This table has about 18,000 clones, approximately 90% appearing once. This clone showed up just once. As yet, its antigen is unknown. Whole-study results and caveats: Exceeding tumor, uninvolved adjacent lung had the highest T cell clonality. For the top 100 tumor clones, a median about 60 also appeared in adjacent lung. Heterogeneity remains possible because sequencing was limited to only one tumor region.

The sequencing used peripheral blood, collected before any cancer treatment. J is TRBJ1-5 and V is TRBV27; D call uncertain. The sequence derives from a male donor aged 60 or older with stage II squamous cell lung carcinoma. The CDR3 bases are TGTGCCAGCAGTTTCAGCACAAATAGCAATCAGCCCCAGCATTTT. This gives the protein CASSFSTNSNQPQHF.